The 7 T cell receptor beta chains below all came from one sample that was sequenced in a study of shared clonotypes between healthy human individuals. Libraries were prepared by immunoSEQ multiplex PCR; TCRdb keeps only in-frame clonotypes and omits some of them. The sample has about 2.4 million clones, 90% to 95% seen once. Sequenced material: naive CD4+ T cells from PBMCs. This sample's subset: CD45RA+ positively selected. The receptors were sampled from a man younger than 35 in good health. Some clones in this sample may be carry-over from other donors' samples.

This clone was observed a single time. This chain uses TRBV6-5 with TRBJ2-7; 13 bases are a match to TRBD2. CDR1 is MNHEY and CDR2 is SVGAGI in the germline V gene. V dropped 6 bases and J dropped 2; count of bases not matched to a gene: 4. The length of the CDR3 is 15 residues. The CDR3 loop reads CASRGLAGRAYEQYF. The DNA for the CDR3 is TGTGCCAGCAGGGGACTAGCGGGAAGGGCCTACGAGCAGTACTTC.

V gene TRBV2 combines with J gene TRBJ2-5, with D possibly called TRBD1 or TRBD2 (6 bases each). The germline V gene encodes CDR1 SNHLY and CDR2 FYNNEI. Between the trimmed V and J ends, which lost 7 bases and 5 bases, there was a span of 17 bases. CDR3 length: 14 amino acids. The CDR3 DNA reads TGTGCCAGCATACTCACGAGGGGGAGGGAGACCCAGTACTTC. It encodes CASILTRGRETQYF.

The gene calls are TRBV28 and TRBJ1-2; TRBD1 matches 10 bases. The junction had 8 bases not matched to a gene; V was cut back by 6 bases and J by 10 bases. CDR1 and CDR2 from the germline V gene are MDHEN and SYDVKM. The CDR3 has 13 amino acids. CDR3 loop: CASSLGQGRIYTF. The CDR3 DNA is TGTGCCAGCAGCCTGGGACAGGGGAGAATCTACACCTTC.

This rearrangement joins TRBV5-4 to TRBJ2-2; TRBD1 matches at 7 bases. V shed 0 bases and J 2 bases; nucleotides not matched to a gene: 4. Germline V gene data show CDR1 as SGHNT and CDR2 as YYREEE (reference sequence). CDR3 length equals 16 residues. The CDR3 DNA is TGTGCCAGCAGCTTGGGAGGGACAGTTAACACCGGGGAGCTGTTTTTT. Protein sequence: CASSLGGTVNTGELFF. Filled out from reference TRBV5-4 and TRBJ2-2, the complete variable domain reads ETGVTQSPTHLIKTRGQQVTLRCSSQSGHNTVSWYQQALGQGPQFIFQYYREEENGRGNFPPRFSGLQFPNYSSELNVNALELDDSALYLCASSLGGTVNTGELFFGEGSRLTVL.

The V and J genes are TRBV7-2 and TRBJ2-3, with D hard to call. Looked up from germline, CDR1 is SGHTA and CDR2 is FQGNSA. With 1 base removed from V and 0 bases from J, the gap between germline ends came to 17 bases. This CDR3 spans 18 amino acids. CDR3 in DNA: TGTGCCAGCAGCTTAGAGGTTCCCAGCCCATTGAGCACAGATACGCAGTATTTT. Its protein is CASSLEVPSPLSTDTQYF. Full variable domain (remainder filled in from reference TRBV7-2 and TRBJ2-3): GAGVSQSPSNKVTEKGKDVELRCDPISGHTALYWYRQSLGQGLEFLIYFQGNSAPDKSGLPSDRFSAERTGGSVSTLTIQRTQQEDSAVYLCASSLEVPSPLSTDTQYFGPGTRLTVL.

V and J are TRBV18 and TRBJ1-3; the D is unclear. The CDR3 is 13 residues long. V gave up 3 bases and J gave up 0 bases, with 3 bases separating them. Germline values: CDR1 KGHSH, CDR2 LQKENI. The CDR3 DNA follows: TGTGCCAGCTCACCTATCTCTGGAAACACCATATATTTT. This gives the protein CASSPISGNTIYF.

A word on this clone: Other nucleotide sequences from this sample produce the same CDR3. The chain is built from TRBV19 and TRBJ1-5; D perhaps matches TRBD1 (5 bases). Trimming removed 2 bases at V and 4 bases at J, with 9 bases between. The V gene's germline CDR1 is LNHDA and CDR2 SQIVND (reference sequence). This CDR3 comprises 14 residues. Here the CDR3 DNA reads TGTGCCAGTAGTATATGGGACGGGAATCAGCCCCAGCATTTT. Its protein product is CASSIWDGNQPQHF.